Below are 27 T cell receptor beta chains sequenced from a single sample in a study of blood T cell repertoires in COVID-19. Sequencing used immunoSEQ multiplex PCR; TCRdb keeps in-frame clones, though not all of them. The data hold about 190,000 clones, with approximately 90% observed a single time. Input material: peripheral blood. The receptors were sampled from a man aged 50 or older with acute or convalescent COVID-19.

V and J are TRBV7-2 and TRBJ2-1; the D gene is possibly TRBD2 (6 bases). The CDR3 consists of 15 residues. The germline CDR1 and CDR2 sequences are SGHTA and FQGNSA. V lost 4 bases, J lost 1 base, and 11 bases lay in between. CDR3 in amino acids: CASSYGRVSYNEQFF. CDR3 sequence (DNA): TGTGCCAGCAGCTACGGGAGAGTTTCCTACAATGAGCAGTTCTTC.

This sequence joins TRBV6-6 and TRBJ1-3; D is perhaps TRBD1 (5 bases). Per germline, CDR1 MNHNY and CDR2 SVGAGI (reference sequence). This CDR3 contains 14 residues. Trimming removed 6 bases from V and 0 bases from J, with 9 bases in between. CDR3: CASRGVNSGNTIYF. CDR3 nucleotide sequence: TGTGCCAGCAGAGGGGTTAACTCTGGAAACACCATATATTTT.

The chain combines TRBV10-3 with TRBJ2-7, with D possibly TRBD2 on 5 matching bases. Germline CDR1 and CDR2: ENHRY and SYGVKD. The CDR3 consists of 16 residues. V lost 0 bases, J lost 6 bases, and 18 bases lay in between. The CDR3 sequence is CAISESGEGGLLEQYF. The CDR3 DNA sequence: TGTGCCATCAGTGAGTCGGGAGAGGGCGGTTTACTCGAGCAGTACTTC.

The chain has TRBV30 and TRBJ2-2; TRBD2 agrees at 7 bases. V was clipped by 4 bases and J by 4 bases; unmatched bases: 6. CDR3 length equals 14 residues. The germline V gene encodes CDR1 GTSNPN and CDR2 SVGIG (reference sequence). CDR3 nucleotides: TGTGCCTGGACGGGGGGTATTGGCACCGGGGAGCTGTTTTTT. It encodes CAWTGGIGTGELFF.

The chain couples TRBV30 to TRBJ2-1; D might be TRBD2 (5 bases). The V end was cut by 2 bases, the J end by 6 bases, with 14 bases between. CDR1 GTSNPN and CDR2 SVGIG come from the germline V gene (reference sequence). The length of the CDR3 is 14 residues. The CDR3 sequence: CAWSIAGGGNEQFF. In DNA, the CDR3 is TGTGCCTGGAGTATTGCGGGTGGCGGCAATGAGCAGTTCTTC.

The chain couples TRBV10-3 to TRBJ1-6; D gene uncertain. Trimming shortened V by 9 bases and J by 3 bases, and 12 bases separated the two germline ends. There are 14 residues in the CDR3. Germline-derived CDR1 and CDR2 are ENHRY and SYGVKD. The CDR3 reads CAIRRRDYNSPLHF. CDR3 bases: TGTGCCATTCGGAGACGGGACTATAATTCACCCCTCCACTTT.

V and J are TRBV6-5 and TRBJ2-3, with 7 bases matching TRBD2. Per the germline V gene, CDR1 is MNHEY and CDR2 is SVGAGI. The CDR3 is made up of 14 amino acids. J lost 7 bases, V lost 7 bases, and 11 bases had no gene match. The CDR3 sequence is CASTPLGGSNTQYF. The CDR3 DNA reads as TGTGCCAGCACTCCACTGGGGGGGTCAAATACGCAGTATTTT.

The chain combines TRBV6-6 with TRBJ2-2; TRBD2 matches at 12 bases. This CDR3 has 16 amino acids. V shed 4 bases, J shed 6 bases, and the junction held 6 bases outside the gene matches. The germline gives CDR1 MNHNY, CDR2 SVGAGI (reference sequence). The CDR3 loop is CASSSSRLAGAGELFF. The CDR3 nucleotides are TGTGCCAGCAGTTCTTCTCGACTAGCGGGAGCCGGGGAGCTGTTTTTT.

V usage is TRBV10-3 and J usage is TRBJ1-2; D may be TRBD1 (5 bases). This CDR3 is built from 16 residues. Germline V gene lookup returns CDR1 ENHRY and CDR2 SYGVKD. The V and J ends lost 0 bases and 2 bases respectively, with 13 bases between them. The CDR3 loop reads CAISESTTDSNYGYTF. The CDR3 nucleotides read TGTGCCATCAGTGAGTCGACGACAGATTCAAACTATGGCTACACCTTC.

The gene calls are TRBV9 and TRBJ2-5; 7 positions match TRBD1. V dropped 0 bases and J dropped 5; count of bases not matched to a gene: 13. Germline CDR1 SGDLS, CDR2 YYNGEE. CDR3 length: 17 residues. The CDR3 DNA reads TGTGCCAGCAGCGTAGTTGGTGGGGGCAGGGGGACGGAGACCCAGTACTTC. Translating it yields CASSVVGGGRGTETQYF.

V and J are TRBV3-1 (or the pseudogene TRBV3-2) and TRBJ2-1, with 9 nucleotides matching TRBD2. V shed 4 bases, J shed 4 bases, and the junction held 2 bases outside the gene matches. CDR1 and CDR2 (germline): LGHDT, YNNKEL (reference sequence). This CDR3 spans 14 amino acids. The CDR3 DNA reads TGTGCCAGCAGCCCGCTAGCGGGATACAATGAGCAGTTCTTC. Amino acid sequence: CASSPLAGYNEQFF.

The V call is TRBV5-4, the J call TRBJ2-2, with D unclear. CDR3 length: 15 residues. In germline, CDR1 is SGHNT, CDR2 YYREEE (reference sequence). Trimming stripped 2 bases from V and 6 bases from J, with 14 bases between. CDR3 in DNA: TGTGCCAGCAGCTTAGAACATAGTGCGGCCGGGGAGCTGTTTTTT. The encoded protein is CASSLEHSAAGELFF.

The J gene is TRBJ2-3, the V gene TRBV18; 7 bases are shared with TRBD1. The CDR3 is made up of 14 amino acids. Germline V lookup: CDR1 KGHSH, CDR2 LQKENI. The trim removed 3 bases at V and 4 bases at J, leaving 4 bases unmatched. DNA of the CDR3: TGTGCCAGCTCACCTTGGACAGGTTCAGATACGCAGTATTTT. Amino acids: CASSPWTGSDTQYF.

The chain couples TRBV11-2 to TRBJ2-5; possible D gene TRBD2, 7 bases. Trimming left V 5 bases short and J 5 bases short, with 21 bases between. The CDR3 has 16 amino acids. Germline V lookup: CDR1 SGHAT, CDR2 FQNNGV. DNA for the CDR3: TGTGCCAGCAGCCCCCTTGGGGGGGCCATTTGGGAGACCCAGTACTTC. Translated, it gives CASSPLGGAIWETQYF.

V gene TRBV5-5 combines with J gene TRBJ2-5, with 7 bases that match TRBD1. The CDR3 has 17 amino acids. V shed 3 bases and J 4 bases; nucleotides not matched to a gene: 15. CDR1 and CDR2 (germline): SGHKS, YYEKEE (reference sequence). CDR3 in amino acids: CASSWTGRARSPETQYF. The CDR3 DNA follows: TGTGCCAGCAGCTGGACAGGCCGAGCAAGGAGTCCAGAGACCCAGTACTTC.

The rearrangement links TRBV7-2 to TRBJ1-5; 7 positions agree with TRBD1. V trimming: 1 base; J trimming: 2 bases; junction bases outside the gene matches: 11. Germline V gene lookup returns CDR1 SGHTA and CDR2 FQGNSA. The CDR3 length is 18 residues. DNA for the CDR3: TGTGCCAGCAGCTTAGTAGGGTCGACAGGGTTTGGCAATCAGCCCCAGCATTTT. This codes for CASSLVGSTGFGNQPQHF. Full variable domain (outside the CDR3, taken from reference TRBV7-2 and TRBJ1-5): GAGVSQSPSNKVTEKGKDVELRCDPISGHTALYWYRQSLGQGLEFLIYFQGNSAPDKSGLPSDRFSAERTGGSVSTLTIQRTQQEDSAVYLCASSLVGSTGFGNQPQHFGDGTRLSIL.

V usage is TRBV11-2 and J usage is TRBJ2-7; D perhaps matches TRBD1 (5 bases). Germline CDR1 SGHAT, CDR2 FQNNGV. The CDR3 spans 13 residues. V gave up 1 base and J gave up 4 bases, with 8 bases separating them. DNA for the CDR3: TGTGCCAGCAGCTTAGTCAGGGAATACGAGCAGTACTTC. Its translation: CASSLVREYEQYF.

The sample holds one count of this clone. The chain couples TRBV7-9 to TRBJ2-5, with D unresolved. The length of the CDR3 is 15 residues. CDR1 and CDR2 (germline): SEHNR, FQNEAQ (reference sequence). The ends were cut back, 0 bases at V and 3 bases at J, with 11 bases in the middle. The CDR3 nucleotides read TGTGCCAGCAGCTTAGCTCGCACAGTAGAAGAGACCCAGTACTTC. Translated, it gives CASSLARTVEETQYF.

This sequence joins TRBV6-5 and TRBJ2-5; D gene ambiguous. Per the germline V gene, CDR1 is MNHEY and CDR2 is SVGAGI. V lost 6 bases and J 7 bases, leaving 9 bases between the germline ends. The CDR3 has 11 residues. The CDR3 region is CASRSLVTQYF. The DNA for the CDR3 is TGTGCCAGCAGGAGTTTGGTGACCCAGTACTTC.

This clone appeared a few times. This chain connects TRBV6-5 to TRBJ1-6, with D possibly being TRBD1 (6 bases). This CDR3 region has 14 residues. Germline V lookup: CDR1 MNHEY, CDR2 SVGAGI. Trimming took off 5 bases at V and 3 bases at J, with 8 bases between the two ends. The CDR3 here is CASSRQVYNSPLHF. In DNA, the CDR3 is TGTGCCAGCAGTCGACAGGTCTATAATTCACCCCTCCACTTT.

The rearrangement links TRBV28 to TRBJ2-3; 9 nucleotides align to TRBD2. Looked up from germline, CDR1 is MDHEN and CDR2 is SYDVKM. V shed 6 bases, J shed 1 base, and the junction held 8 bases outside the gene matches. The CDR3 totals 16 residues. CDR3 sequence: CASSLAGGVGTDTQYF. The CDR3 DNA reads TGTGCCAGCAGCCTGGCGGGGGGGGTAGGCACAGATACGCAGTATTTT.

The chain carries TRBV28 and TRBJ1-3, with a weak D call TRBD1 (6 bases). Germline V gene data show CDR1 as MDHEN and CDR2 as SYDVKM. V lost 5 bases and J lost 0, with 11 bases in between. This CDR3 is built from 15 residues. The CDR3 DNA reads TGTGCCAGCAGTCCCGGACAGTTCTCTGGAAACACCATATATTTT. This codes for CASSPGQFSGNTIYF.

The rearrangement uses TRBV9 and TRBJ1-2; maybe TRBD1 (6 bases). Germline V gene data show CDR1 as SGDLS and CDR2 as YYNGEE. The V end lost 1 base, the J end lost 4 bases, and 11 bases lay between the germline ends. This CDR3 comprises 14 residues. In nucleotides, the CDR3 is TGTGCCAGCAGCGTATTGGACAGACCCTATGGCTACACCTTC. Translation: CASSVLDRPYGYTF.

This clone occurred a few times. The chain's CDR3 is CASSRQGAAGNTIYF. The CDR3 DNA sequence: TGTGCCAGCAGCCGACAGGGGGCGGCTGGAAACACCATATATTTT. The rearrangement links TRBV9 to TRBJ1-3; 10 bases align to TRBD1. This CDR3 is built from 15 residues. The germline gives CDR1 SGDLS, CDR2 YYNGEE. J lost 2 bases, V lost 4 bases, and 3 bases had no gene match.

The gene calls are TRBV18 and TRBJ2-1, with 7 bases matching TRBD2. Germline V gene sequence: CDR1 KGHSH, CDR2 LQKENI. Germline trimming cut 5 bases from V and 4 bases from J; bases unmatched to any gene: 2. The CDR3 has 13 amino acids. The DNA for the CDR3 is TGTGCCAGCTCAACTAGCGCGTACAATGAGCAGTTCTTC. Translating it yields CASSTSAYNEQFF.

The chain employs TRBV7-3 and TRBJ2-1; the D is unclear. V was clipped by 5 bases and J by 4 bases, with 12 bases between them. Per germline, CDR1 SGHTA and CDR2 FQGTGA. This CDR3 region has 14 residues. The CDR3 DNA is TGTGCCAGCAGCCTAGATGGCGGATACAATGAGCAGTTCTTC. It specifies CASSLDGGYNEQFF.

The chain recombines TRBV27 with TRBJ2-3; possibly TRBD1 for D (6 bases). Trimming stripped 5 bases from V and 3 bases from J, with 15 bases between. CDR1 is MNHEY and CDR2 is SMNVEV in the germline V gene (reference sequence). This CDR3 contains 15 residues. CDR3 sequence (DNA): TGTGCCAGCAGTCTCGGGGTCCAGGGGACAGATACGCAGTATTTT. This codes for CASSLGVQGTDTQYF.